This T cell receptor (beta chain) is drawn from a study of T cells in tuberculosis. Across the whole study: IGRA-negative adolescents, IGRA-positive adolescents with latent tuberculosis and adults with active tuberculosis formed this South African cohort. The study's findings and limits: Active tuberculosis alpha repertoires lay closer to GMM-specific TCRs than controls'.

Comment on this clone: Its matching antigen is unknown.

The repertoire was sequenced with immunoSEQ multiplex PCR; TCRdb's copy has only in-frame clones and lacks some. The data hold about 31,000 clones, with approximately 96% observed a single time. The germline CDR1 and CDR2 sequences are SGHRS and YFSETQ. This CDR3 has 15 residues. V was pared by 4 bases and J by 9 bases, with 13 bases of the junction left unmatched. This TCR was recovered from a donor between 10 and 35 years old with latent tuberculosis or without tuberculosis infection. The chain uses TRBV5-1 and TRBJ2-3, with 8 bases matching TRBD2. The sample taken for sequencing was PBMCs. Written as DNA, the CDR3 is TGCGCCAGCAGCCCCGGACTAGCCTACGGTTCAACGCAGTATTTT. This translates into CASSPGLAYGSTQYF.